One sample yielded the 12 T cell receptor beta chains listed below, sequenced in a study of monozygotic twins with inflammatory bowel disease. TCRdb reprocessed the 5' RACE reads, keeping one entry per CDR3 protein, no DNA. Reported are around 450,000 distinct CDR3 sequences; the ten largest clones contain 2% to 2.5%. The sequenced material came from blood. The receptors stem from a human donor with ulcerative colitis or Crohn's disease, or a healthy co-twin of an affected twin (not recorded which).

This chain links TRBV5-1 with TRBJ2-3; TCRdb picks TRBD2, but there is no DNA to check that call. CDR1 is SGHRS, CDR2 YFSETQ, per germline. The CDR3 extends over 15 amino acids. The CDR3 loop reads CASNGAGGAPDTQYF.

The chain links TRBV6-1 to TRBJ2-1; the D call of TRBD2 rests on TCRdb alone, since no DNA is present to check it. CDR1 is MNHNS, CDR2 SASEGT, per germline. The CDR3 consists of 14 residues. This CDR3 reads CASLSGGSYNEQFF.

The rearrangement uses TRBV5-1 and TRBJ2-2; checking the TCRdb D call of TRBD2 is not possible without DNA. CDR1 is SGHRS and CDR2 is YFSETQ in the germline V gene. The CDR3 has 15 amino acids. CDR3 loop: CASSLLTSRAGELFF. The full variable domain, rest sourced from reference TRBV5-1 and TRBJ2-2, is KAGVTQTPRYLIKTRGQQVTLSCSPISGHRSVSWYQQTPGQGLQFLFEYFSETQRNKGNFPGRFSGRQFSNSRSEMNVSTLELGDSALYLCASSLLTSRAGELFFGEGSRLTVL.

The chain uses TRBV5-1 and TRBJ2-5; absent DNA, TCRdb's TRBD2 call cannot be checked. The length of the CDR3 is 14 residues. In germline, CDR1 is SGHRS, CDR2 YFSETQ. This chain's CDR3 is CASSYRTSGGPECF.

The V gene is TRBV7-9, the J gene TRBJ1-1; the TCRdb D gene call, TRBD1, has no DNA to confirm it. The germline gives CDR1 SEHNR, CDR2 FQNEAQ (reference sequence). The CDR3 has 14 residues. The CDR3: CASRAGTVNTEAFF.

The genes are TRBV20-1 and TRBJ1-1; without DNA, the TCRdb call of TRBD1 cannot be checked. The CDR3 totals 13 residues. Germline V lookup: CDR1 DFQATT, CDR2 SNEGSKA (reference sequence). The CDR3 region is CSAPETGLAEAFF.

CDR3 sequence reads: CASSMSNSNQPQHF. The J gene is TRBJ1-5, the V gene TRBV12-3 or TRBV12-4. This CDR3 spans 14 amino acids.

The CDR3 here is CASSYGSGRSSYEQYF. The rearrangement uses TRBV6-2 or TRBV6-3 and TRBJ2-7; TCRdb outputs TRBD2, but without DNA this stays unchecked. The CDR3 loop spans 16 amino acids. Per the germline V gene, CDR1 is MNHEY and CDR2 is SVGEGT.

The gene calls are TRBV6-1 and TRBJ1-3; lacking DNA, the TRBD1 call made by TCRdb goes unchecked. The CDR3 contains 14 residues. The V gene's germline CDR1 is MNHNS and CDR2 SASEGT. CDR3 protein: CASSMSTGFNTIYF.

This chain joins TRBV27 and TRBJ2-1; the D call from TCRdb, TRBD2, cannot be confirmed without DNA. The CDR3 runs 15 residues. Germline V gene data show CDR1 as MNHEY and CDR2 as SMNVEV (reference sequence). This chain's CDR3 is CASSLNPSLGGEQFF.

The CDR3 sequence: CASSPRENDHRWSTDTQYF. This chain joins TRBV18 and TRBJ2-3. Germline CDR1 KGHSH, CDR2 LQKENI. CDR3 length equals 19 residues.

The CDR3 protein is CASSTPDRANTEAFF. The chain couples TRBV5-1 to TRBJ1-1; lacking DNA, the TRBD1 call made by TCRdb goes unchecked. The CDR3 spans 15 residues. The germline V gene has CDR1 SGHRS and CDR2 YFSETQ.